These 2 T cell receptor beta chains came from one sample sequenced in a study of blood T cell repertoires in COVID-19. Clones were read by immunoSEQ multiplex PCR, and TCRdb kept only the in-frame ones, dropping some. The data show some 300,000 clones, roughly 87% seen once. The sample was PBMCs or T cells enriched from blood (not recorded which). These receptor sequences come from a young woman who had recovered from COVID-19.

The chain couples TRBV6-5 to TRBJ1-2; unclear D gene. Trimming took off 5 bases at V and 7 bases at J, with 14 bases between the two ends. The CDR3 has 13 residues. From germline, CDR1 is MNHEY and CDR2 SVGAGI. CDR3 in amino acids: CASSQTGTTGYTF. CDR3 nucleotide sequence: TGTGCCAGCAGTCAGACGGGAACGACTGGCTACACCTTC.

The chain combines TRBV5-5 with TRBJ1-1, with unresolved D. The CDR3 extends over 15 amino acids. V lost 0 bases to trimming and J lost 7 bases, with 16 bases between them. The germline CDR1 and CDR2 sequences are SGHKS and YYEKEE (reference sequence). DNA for the CDR3: TGTGCCAGCAGCTTGGTCTTTGGAGGGTTCTTTGAAGCTTTCTTT. Amino acid sequence: CASSLVFGGFFEAFF. Complete variable domain (other parts from reference TRBV5-5 and TRBJ1-1): DAGVTQSPTHLIKTRGQQVTLRCSPISGHKSVSWYQQVLGQGPQFIFQYYEKEERGRGNFPDRFSARQFPNYSSELNVNALLLGDSALYLCASSLVFGGFFEAFFGQGTRLTVV.